Below, one T cell receptor beta chain is given with its context. Its antigen is as yet unknown. CDR3 length: 14 residues. In germline, CDR1 is LNHDA, CDR2 SQIVND (reference sequence). V lost 3 bases to trimming and J lost 4 bases, with 10 bases between them. This record belongs to a study of T cell responses to AZD1222 COVID-19 vaccine. Findings and caveats of the study: Recipients of two AZD1222 doses showed rising Spike-specific TCR breadth and depth. With dominance at 160-218 and 743-854, vaccine-associated CD4 TCRs spanned spike.

Using immunoSEQ multiplex PCR, the repertoire was profiled, and TCRdb retains in-frame clones only, with some absent. The data show roughly 120,000 clones, approximately 90% seen once. The source of this sequence is an adult in good health. Material: peripheral blood, obtained on day 0 of AZD1222 vaccination. The chain recombines TRBV19 with TRBJ1-5, with D perhaps matching TRBD1 (6 bases). CDR3 sequence reads: CASSMRTENQPQHF. The DNA for the CDR3 is TGTGCCAGTAGTATGAGGACAGAAAATCAGCCCCAGCATTTT.